Reported below is one T cell receptor (beta chain). The table came from immunoSEQ multiplex PCR; TCRdb's copy has only in-frame clones and leaves some out. The sample records about 70,000 clones, roughly 79% being singletons. This sample is drawn from a study of blood T cell repertoires in COVID-19. Background on the study: Material from acute and convalescent COVID-19 was sourced from the United States, Italy and Spain.

The V gene's germline CDR1 is SGHVS and CDR2 FNYEAQ. There are 16 residues in the CDR3. Trimming removed 1 base from V and 6 bases from J; junction bases left unmatched: 9. This receptor was taken from a woman in her sixties or seventies with acute or convalescent COVID-19. The rearrangement uses TRBV7-6 and TRBJ1-5, with 7 bases that match TRBD1. Source material: peripheral blood. The CDR3 DNA follows: TGTGCCAGCAGCTTAGGTTTTTCGGGACAGTTTCAGCCCCAGCATTTT. Translated: CASSLGFSGQFQPQHF.